One sample yielded the 2 T cell receptor beta chains listed below, sequenced in a study of control samples from healthy donors and cancer patients. Only in-frame clones appear in the TCRdb table, and some are missing; sequencing was by immunoSEQ multiplex PCR. The sample has under 80,000 clones; about 80% are singletons. The source material was blood. Receptors were obtained from a man aged 50 to 60 in good health.

The rearrangement uses TRBV30 and TRBJ1-1; a weak D match, TRBD1 (5 bases). CDR1 and CDR2 from the germline V gene are GTSNPN and SVGIG (reference sequence). The CDR3 contains 13 residues. V gave up 4 bases and J gave up 4 bases, with 13 bases separating them. The CDR3 reads CAWTVPGPTEAFF. The CDR3 coding sequence is TGTGCCTGGACTGTGCCAGGGCCCACTGAAGCTTTCTTT.

This clone showed up just once. CDR3 nucleotides: TGTGCTAGTGCCCCCGTCGGTGGTGCTGGCACTGAAGCTTTCTTT. It is translated as CASAPVGGAGTEAFF. The chain combines TRBV12-5 with TRBJ1-1; D remains unclear. V lost 7 bases to trimming and J lost 4 bases, with 19 bases between them. The CDR3 sequence is 15 residues long. CDR1 and CDR2 from the germline V gene are LGHNT and FRNRAP.